Detailed here is one T cell receptor (beta chain). What it binds is unknown. The CDR3 runs 14 residues. V lost 3 bases, J lost 4 bases, and 5 bases stayed unmatched. Per germline, CDR1 GTSNPN and CDR2 SVGIG (reference sequence). The data derive from a study of radiation and T cells in renal cell carcinoma. Study-wide background: Nephrectomy followed 15 Gy stereotactic body radiation by 4 weeks.

Findings and caveats of the study: From baseline, blood top tumor clonotypes peaked at 2 weeks post-radiation.

Assay: immunoSEQ multiplex PCR; the TCRdb copy retains only in-frame clones and omits some. The table has more than 100,000 clones, about 88% seen once; the top ten hold 5% to 6%. Time point indicated: blood 2 weeks post-SBRT. The sample's treatment: 15 Gy SBRT to primary tumor, nephrectomy 4 weeks later. Serial blood draws occurred at baseline and 2 and 4 weeks post-SBRT. The tumor was a clear cell renal cell carcinoma. This receptor was taken from a woman in her 70s with renal cell carcinoma. This chain uses TRBV30 with TRBJ2-2; 7 nucleotides match TRBD2. Sequencing was performed on blood, taken from a patient whose treatment included radiotherapy and nephrectomy. For the CDR3, the DNA is TGTGCCTGGAGGGGGGGGAGGGTCACCGGGGAGCTGTTTTTT. This gives the protein CAWRGGRVTGELFF. The entire variable domain, with the rest obtained from reference TRBV30 and TRBJ2-2, is as follows: SQTIHQWPATLVQPVGSPLSLECTVEGTSNPNLYWYRQAAGRGLQLLFYSVGIGQISSEVPQNLSASRPQDRQFILSSKKLLLSDSGFYLCAWRGGRVTGELFFGEGSRLTVL.